This record concerns one TCR beta chain sequence. The antigen is unknown. The junction does not match germline at one end; this may be a read error. The record originates from a study of CD8+CD57+ T cells in acquired aplastic anemia. Study details: An average of roughly 3 ug of DNA was obtained from sorted CD4+ and CD8+ cells.

Flow cytometry had shown expanded CD8+CD57+ cells in the patients chosen for sequencing. Severe acquired aplastic anemia affected all patients. Prior therapy had not been administered to any patient at the time of blood sampling. Study-level points and caveats: For CD8+ Simpson's diversity, patients and controls showed no significant difference.

Germline V CDR1 and CDR2: MGHRA, YSYEKL. The CDR3 contains 16 residues. Genomic DNA, serving as template, underwent TCR beta VDJ and CDR3 profiling. MiXCR was run by TCRdb on the reads, yielding one entry per CDR3 protein. The data show about 470,000 distinct CDR3 sequences, around 33% seen once. The TCR originated in a human donor with aplastic anemia. The specimen sequenced was sorted CD4+, CD8+, or CD8+CD57+ T cells (not recorded which) from PBMCs. The chain carries TRBV4-1 and TRBJ1-6; D possibly corresponds to TRBD1 (6 bases). This chain's CDR3 is CASSLVGGSYNSPPHF. The CDR3 nucleotides are TGCGCCAGCAGCTTGGTAGGGGGGTCCTATAATTCACCCCCCCACTTT.